Shown below are 14 T cell receptor beta chains from a single sample sequenced in a study of blood T cell repertoires in COVID-19. Clones were read by immunoSEQ multiplex PCR, and TCRdb kept only the in-frame ones, dropping some. The repertoire has about 80,000 clones, approximately 82% of them found once; the top ten carry roughly 9%. Input material: peripheral blood. These receptors were obtained from a human donor in a cohort sampled during active COVID-19.

The chain combines TRBV6-5 with TRBJ2-7, with 8 nucleotides matching TRBD1. V was clipped by 7 bases and J by 6 bases; unmatched bases: 8. Germline CDR1 reads MNHEY; CDR2 reads SVGAGI. CDR3 length equals 13 residues. The CDR3 DNA sequence: TGTGCCAGCACCTCGACAGGGGCAACCGAGCAGTACTTC. This encodes CASTSTGATEQYF.

This clone was detected once. The rearrangement joins TRBV14 to TRBJ1-5; D ambiguous. The CDR3 covers 14 residues. V lost 3 bases to trimming and J lost 3 bases, with 9 bases between them. CDR1 is SGHDN and CDR2 is FVKESK in the germline V gene. The CDR3 coding sequence is TGTGCCAGCAGCCACAGCGGGATCAATCAGCCCCAGCATTTT. This codes for CASSHSGINQPQHF.

The chain recombines TRBV11-2 with TRBJ2-3, with 15 positions matching TRBD2. Germline trimming cut 5 bases from V and 2 bases from J; bases unmatched to any gene: 5. Germline-derived CDR1 and CDR2 are SGHAT and FQNNGV. The CDR3 runs to 17 residues. CDR3 in DNA: TGTGCCAGCAGCACGGGACTAGCGGGAGGATTCACAGATACGCAGTATTTT. Translation gives CASSTGLAGGFTDTQYF.

This chain connects TRBV9 to TRBJ1-1, with TRBD1 matching 10 bases. Germline V CDR1 and CDR2: SGDLS, YYNGEE. This CDR3 is 14 amino acids long. Trimming cost V 4 bases and J 12 bases; bases outside gene matches: 12. The CDR3 is CASSPSGQGGETFF. The CDR3 DNA is TGTGCCAGCAGCCCATCCGGACAGGGGGGGGAAACTTTCTTT.

The genes are TRBV7-2 and TRBJ2-5; TRBD2 matches at 15 bases. Germline trimming cut 5 bases from V and 4 bases from J; bases unmatched to any gene: 8. The germline CDR1 and CDR2 sequences are SGHTA and FQGNSA. The CDR3 spans 17 residues. The DNA for the CDR3 is TGTGCCAGCAGCCCCCGGACTAGCGGGGGGGCAGCAGAGACCCAGTACTTC. Protein: CASSPRTSGGAAETQYF.

The chain joins TRBV5-1 to TRBJ2-3; TRBD2 matches at 12 bases. Germline-derived CDR1 and CDR2 are SGHRS and YFSETQ. There are 18 residues in the CDR3. Trimming removed 4 bases from V and 3 bases from J; junction bases left unmatched: 12. The CDR3 coding sequence is TGCGCCAGCAGCCAACGATCCCATACTAGCGGGAGGACAGATACGCAGTATTTT. This encodes CASSQRSHTSGRTDTQYF.

The table lists this clone with a few counts. V gene TRBV5-4 combines with J gene TRBJ1-2, with D perhaps TRBD1 (5 bases). V was cut by 4 bases and J by 6 bases, with 25 bases left in between. Looked up from germline, CDR1 is SGHNT and CDR2 is YYREEE (reference sequence). The length of the CDR3 is 17 residues. This chain's CDR3 is CASSVPAGRGVRDGYTF. The DNA for the CDR3 is TGTGCCAGCAGCGTGCCAGCGGGAAGGGGCGTTCGGGATGGCTACACCTTC.

The chain uses TRBV6-5 and TRBJ1-1; 7 bases align to TRBD1. The CDR3 runs to 15 residues. Germline trimming cut 6 bases from V and 1 base from J; bases unmatched to any gene: 8. The V gene's germline CDR1 is MNHEY and CDR2 SVGAGI. CDR3: CASRLMTGRNTEAFF. CDR3 sequence (DNA): TGTGCCAGCAGGCTAATGACAGGGCGGAACACTGAAGCTTTCTTT.

The chain has TRBV18 and TRBJ2-1; possible D gene TRBD2, 6 bases. Germline V gene sequence: CDR1 KGHSH, CDR2 LQKENI. CDR3 size: 16 residues. V was cut by 0 bases and J by 7 bases, with 16 bases left in between. The CDR3 bases are TGTGCCAGCTCACCACCAGGAGGGAGGTTGACGAATGAGCAGTTCTTC. As protein: CASSPPGGRLTNEQFF.

V usage is TRBV5-6 and J usage is TRBJ1-1; perhaps TRBD1 as D (6 bases). The CDR3 is 12 residues long. Deletions cut 5 bases from V and 7 bases from J, with 12 bases between. The V gene's germline CDR1 is SGHDT and CDR2 YYEEEE. For the CDR3, the DNA is TGTGCCAGCAGGAGGGGCAGGGGTGAAGCTTTCTTT. Encoded protein: CASRRGRGEAFF.

The rearrangement links TRBV11-2 to TRBJ2-1; TRBD2 aligns across 7 bases. The CDR3 has 17 residues. V shed 5 bases, J shed 3 bases, and the junction held 13 bases outside the gene matches. Germline V gene data show CDR1 as SGHAT and CDR2 as FQNNGV. CDR3 sequence reads: CASSPGGKRDYYNEQFF. CDR3 nucleotide sequence: TGTGCCAGCAGCCCGGGAGGAAAGCGGGATTACTACAATGAGCAGTTCTTC.

The rearrangement joins TRBV21-1 to TRBJ1-5; the D call of TRBD1 is as the table states it, not checked on the DNA. TRBV21-1 is designated a pseudogene. CDR3 length: 16 residues. The CDR3 DNA is TGTGCCAGCAGCACATGGACAGGGAGTGGCAATCAGCCCCAGCATTTT. Translation gives CASSTWTGSGNQPQHF.

The chain couples TRBV9 to TRBJ2-7, with D perhaps matching TRBD2 (5 bases). CDR1 is SGDLS, CDR2 YYNGEE, per germline. The length of the CDR3 is 13 residues. Trimming took 0 bases from V and 2 from J, leaving 6 bases between them. The CDR3 DNA reads TGTGCCAGCAGCGTAGGAGCGGCCTACGAGCAGTACTTC. Translating gives CASSVGAAYEQYF.

The chain carries TRBV9 and TRBJ1-1; 8 bases agree with TRBD1. This CDR3 spans 15 amino acids. Unmatched junction bases numbered 10, after V lost 3 bases and J lost 6 bases. Germline V gene lookup returns CDR1 SGDLS and CDR2 YYNGEE. CDR3 protein: CASSEGDRIGAEAFF. CDR3 nucleotide sequence: TGTGCCAGCAGCGAAGGGGACAGGATAGGCGCTGAAGCTTTCTTT.